Here is one TCR beta chain with its context. Its cognate antigen is unknown. TCRdb independently ran MiXCR on the 5' RACE reads; one entry per CDR3 protein. This sample carries 500,000 to 550,000 distinct CDR3 sequences, about 13% of them seen once, and the ten largest clones take under 7.5%. The record originates from a study of CD8 T cells in ankylosing spondylitis. This CDR3 comprises 18 residues. Notes on the study in general: Disease-linked clones reportedly showed significant enrichment in matched ankylosing spondylitis synovial fluid. Several of the motif variants were reported before in synovial fluid and blood from reactive arthritis. Seemingly characteristic of ankylosing spondylitis blood was a TCR beta motif consisting of fewer than 10 highly homologous variants. Relatively rare in peripheral blood, disease-linked clones were also CD8+.

The TCR comes from a male donor with ankylosing spondylitis. The sequenced material came from blood, either unsorted or a sorted T cell fraction (not recorded which). The rearrangement uses TRBV21-1 and TRBJ1-4; TRBD1, the table's D call, was not compared with the DNA. TRBV21-1 is assigned pseudogene status. The CDR3, as DNA: TGTGCCAGCAGCAACGCACAGGGGGCTCCCGGGCGGGAGGAAAAACTGTTTTTT. This gives the protein CASSNAQGAPGREEKLFF.